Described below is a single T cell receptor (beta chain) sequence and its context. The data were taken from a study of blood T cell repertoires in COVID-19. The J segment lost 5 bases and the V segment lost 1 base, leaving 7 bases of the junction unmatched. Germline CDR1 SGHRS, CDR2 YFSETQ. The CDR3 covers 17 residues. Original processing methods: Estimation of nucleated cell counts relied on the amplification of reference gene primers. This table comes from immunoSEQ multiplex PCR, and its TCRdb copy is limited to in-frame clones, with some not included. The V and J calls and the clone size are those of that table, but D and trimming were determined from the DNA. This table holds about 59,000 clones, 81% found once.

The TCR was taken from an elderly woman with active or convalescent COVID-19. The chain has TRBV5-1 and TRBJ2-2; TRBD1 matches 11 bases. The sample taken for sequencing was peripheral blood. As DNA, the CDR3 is TGCGCCAGCAGCTTGCTCTCGGGACAGGGGGAAACCGGGGAGCTGTTTTTT. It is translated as CASSLLSGQGETGELFF.